The 28 T cell receptor beta chains presented below share a single source sample, sequenced in a study of lymphopenia after photon versus proton radiotherapy. Profiling relied on immunoSEQ multiplex PCR, and the TCRdb table lists in-frame clones only, not all of them. The data hold 40,000 to 45,000 clones, with around four fifths observed a single time. The specimen comprised peripheral blood, sampled from a patient treated with proton-based radiotherapy. The receptors shown here come from a woman in her 70s with pancreatic cancer.

This clone has only one observation. This chain uses TRBV11-3 with TRBJ2-1; D is unresolved. Germline V gene lookup returns CDR1 SGHNT and CDR2 YENEEA. Trimming shortened V by 5 bases and J by 7 bases, and 12 bases separated the two germline ends. The CDR3 is 13 residues long. As DNA, the CDR3 is TGTGCCAGCAGCCCACAAGGGCCAAATGAGCAGTTCTTC. This gives the protein CASSPQGPNEQFF.

This clone was picked up a small number of times. V usage is TRBV5-8 and J usage is TRBJ1-1; D might be TRBD1 (5 bases). Trimming took 6 bases from V and 0 from J, leaving 15 bases between them. The germline V gene has CDR1 SGHTS and CDR2 YDEGEE. The CDR3 is made up of 15 amino acids. CDR3 protein: CASTLAGTMNTEAFF. The CDR3 DNA is TGTGCCAGCACCTTAGCCGGGACTATGAACACTGAAGCTTTCTTT.

V usage is TRBV5-1 and J usage is TRBJ2-1, with 15 nucleotides matching TRBD2. The CDR3 length is 15 residues. V lost 4 bases to trimming and J lost 5 bases; unmatched junction nucleotides: 1. Looked up from germline, CDR1 is SGHRS and CDR2 is YFSETQ. CDR3 residues: CASSGTSGRNNEQFF. CDR3 coding DNA: TGCGCCAGCAGCGGGACTAGCGGGAGGAACAATGAGCAGTTCTTC.

This clone appeared a few times. The J gene is TRBJ1-6, the V gene TRBV28; D is unresolved. The ends were cut back, 3 bases at V and 6 bases at J, with 12 bases in the middle. Germline V gene lookup returns CDR1 MDHEN and CDR2 SYDVKM. The CDR3 sequence is 15 residues long. The CDR3 DNA follows: TGTGCCAGCAGTTTCCAAGGGATAAGTAATTCACCCCTCCACTTT. Its translation is CASSFQGISNSPLHF.

This chain uses TRBV5-1 with TRBJ2-6; D is unclear. This CDR3 spans 15 amino acids. Trimming took off 4 bases at V and 0 bases at J, with 8 bases between the two ends. Germline V lookup: CDR1 SGHRS, CDR2 YFSETQ. The CDR3 reads CASSIHTSGANVLTF. The CDR3 nucleotides are TGCGCCAGCAGCATACATACCTCTGGGGCCAACGTCCTGACTTTC.

This clone was seen once. CDR3 in DNA: TGTGCCAGCAGTTTGAGTTTAGGGTCTAACACTGAAGCTTTCTTT. Encoded protein: CASSLSLGSNTEAFF. The V call is TRBV28, the J call TRBJ1-1; D is unclear. Looked up from germline, CDR1 is MDHEN and CDR2 is SYDVKM. This CDR3 contains 15 residues. Trimming left V 3 bases short and J 2 bases short, with 13 bases between.

V gene TRBV7-8 combines with J gene TRBJ2-1; a weak D match, TRBD2 (5 bases). Germline V lookup: CDR1 SGHVS, CDR2 FQNEAQ. Trimming shortened V by 0 bases and J by 5 bases, and 8 bases separated the two germline ends. This CDR3 region has 14 residues. The CDR3 is CASSLAELDNEQFF. The CDR3 DNA reads as TGTGCCAGCAGCTTAGCCGAACTAGACAATGAGCAGTTCTTC.

V is TRBV9 and J is TRBJ2-7, with D perhaps TRBD1 (7 bases). The CDR3 extends over 14 amino acids. With 3 bases removed from V and 2 bases from J, the gap between germline ends came to 12 bases. Germline V CDR1 and CDR2: SGDLS, YYNGEE. The CDR3 sequence is CASSATGEAYEQYF. CDR3 DNA: TGTGCCAGCAGCGCCACAGGGGAGGCCTACGAGCAGTACTTC.

The CDR3 here is CASSLRGGRLTAFF. The DNA of the CDR3 is TGTGCCAGCAGCCTGCGGGGGGGCCGTTTGACTGCTTTCTTT. J is TRBJ1-1 and V is TRBV5-6; possible D gene TRBD1, 6 bases. From germline, CDR1 is SGHDT and CDR2 YYEEEE. Trimming stripped 4 bases from V and 11 bases from J, with 21 bases between. The CDR3 extends over 14 amino acids. Drawing the rest from reference TRBV5-6 and TRBJ1-1, the complete variable domain is DAGVTQSPTHLIKTRGQQVTLRCSPKSGHDTVSWYQQALGQGPQFIFQYYEEEERQRGNFPDRFSGHQFPNYSSELNVNALLLGDSALYLCASSLRGGRLTAFFGQGTRLTVV.

The genes are TRBV11-3 and TRBJ2-7; perhaps TRBD2 as D (6 bases). Per germline, CDR1 SGHNT and CDR2 YENEEA. Between the trimmed V and J ends, which lost 0 bases and 2 bases, there was a span of 14 bases. There are 16 residues in the CDR3. The CDR3 protein is CASSLEGGFGPYEQYF. CDR3 coding DNA: TGTGCCAGCAGCTTAGAGGGAGGTTTCGGTCCCTACGAGCAGTACTTC.

The V and J genes are TRBV5-1 and TRBJ2-5; D assignment may be TRBD1 or TRBD2 (5 bases each). V lost 0 bases and J 1 base, leaving 13 bases between the germline ends. The CDR3 spans 16 residues. The germline V gene has CDR1 SGHRS and CDR2 YFSETQ. The CDR3 nucleotides read TGCGCCAGCAGCTTGGCCTTCGGGGCCCCCCAAGAGACCCAGTACTTC. Translated: CASSLAFGAPQETQYF.

The V and J genes are TRBV18 and TRBJ1-5; D not certain. The germline V and J ends were trimmed by 5 bases and 4 bases, with 12 bases remaining between them. CDR3 length equals 14 residues. CDR1 is KGHSH and CDR2 is LQKENI in the germline V gene. CDR3: CASSVDKSNQPQHF. CDR3 DNA: TGTGCCAGCTCAGTTGACAAGTCAAATCAGCCCCAGCATTTT.

This clone has at least ten counts. This CDR3 is CASSGTGSGNIQYF. In nucleotides, the CDR3 is TGTGCCAGCAGCGGGACAGGGTCAGGGAACATTCAGTACTTC. The gene calls are TRBV9 and TRBJ2-4; TRBD1 matches 8 bases. J lost 7 bases, V lost 3 bases, and 6 bases had no gene match. This CDR3 region has 14 residues. Per germline, CDR1 SGDLS and CDR2 YYNGEE.

The rearrangement uses TRBV28 and TRBJ1-4; maybe TRBD1 (6 bases). Germline loops: CDR1 MDHEN, CDR2 SYDVKM. CDR3 length equals 16 residues. The V and J ends lost 2 bases and 6 bases respectively, with 16 bases between them. DNA of the CDR3: TGTGCCAGCAGTTTACAGGGGACGGGGCCTCATGAAAAACTGTTTTTT. Translating gives CASSLQGTGPHEKLFF. Looking up the rest from reference TRBV28 and TRBJ1-4 gives the full variable domain: DVKVTQSSRYLVKRTGEKVFLECVQDMDHENMFWYRQDPGLGLRLIYFSYDVKMKEKGDIPEGYSVSREKKERFSLILESASTNQTSMYLCASSLQGTGPHEKLFFGSGTQLSVL.

This chain uses TRBV19 with TRBJ2-5; D may be TRBD2 (5 bases). The V end was cut by 3 bases, the J end by 4 bases, with 15 bases between. The CDR3 consists of 15 residues. Germline V gene lookup returns CDR1 LNHDA and CDR2 SQIVND (reference sequence). The CDR3 bases are TGTGCCAGTAGTATCACGACGGGGTTGGGAGAGACCCAGTACTTC. It translates to CASSITTGLGETQYF. Full variable domain (missing parts from reference TRBV19 and TRBJ2-5): DGGITQSPKYLFRKEGQNVTLSCEQNLNHDAMYWYRQDPGQGLRLIYYSQIVNDFQKGDIAEGYSVSREKKESFPLTVTSAQKNPTAFYLCASSITTGLGETQYFGPGTRLLVL.

The J gene is TRBJ2-1, the V gene TRBV30; TRBD2 agrees at 10 bases. The CDR3 loop spans 13 amino acids. CDR1 is GTSNPN and CDR2 is SVGIG in the germline V gene (reference sequence). CDR3: CAYSSGSLGEQFF. The CDR3 DNA reads TGTGCTTATTCTAGCGGGAGCCTGGGTGAGCAGTTCTTC.

The chain employs TRBV13 and TRBJ2-3; D uncertain. From germline, CDR1 is PRHDT and CDR2 FYEKMQ (reference sequence). Trimming stripped 0 bases from V and 2 bases from J, with 9 bases between. The length of the CDR3 is 15 residues. CDR3 protein: CASSLGQVLTDTQYF. DNA of the CDR3: TGTGCCAGCAGCTTAGGGCAAGTCCTCACAGATACGCAGTATTTT.

This chain uses TRBV9 with TRBJ1-1, with 8 bases matching TRBD1. The CDR3 runs 15 residues. Germline V CDR1 and CDR2: SGDLS, YYNGEE. V trimming: 3 bases; J trimming: 5 bases; junction bases outside the gene matches: 9. The CDR3 protein is CASSDEQGEKTEAFF. CDR3 nucleotide sequence: TGTGCCAGCAGCGATGAACAGGGGGAAAAGACTGAAGCTTTCTTT.

The rearrangement joins TRBV6-1 to TRBJ1-2, with TRBD1 as a possible D gene (5 bases). The CDR3 contains 12 residues. Germline V gives CDR1 MNHNS, CDR2 SASEGT. V lost 11 bases and J lost 5, with 15 bases in between. CDR3 in DNA: TGTGCCGAAGCAGCTGGGGGATATGGCTACACCTTC. Translating gives CAEAAGGYGYTF.

The chain recombines TRBV4-3 with TRBJ1-2; D is perhaps TRBD1 (5 bases). The germline V and J ends were trimmed by 0 bases and 5 bases, with 13 bases remaining between them. The CDR3 spans 15 residues. CDR1 LGHNA and CDR2 YSLEER come from the germline V gene. The CDR3 DNA is TGCGCCAGCAGCCAAGATCTGGGGACGGGGTATGGCTACACCTTC. Protein sequence: CASSQDLGTGYGYTF.

The chain couples TRBV5-1 to TRBJ2-3; possibly TRBD2 for D (6 bases). The germline V gene encodes CDR1 SGHRS and CDR2 YFSETQ. V was clipped by 3 bases and J by 3 bases, with 11 bases between them. This CDR3 is built from 14 residues. The CDR3 region is CASSSRGGTDTQYF. The CDR3 region has the DNA TGCGCCAGCAGCTCACGTGGGGGGACAGATACGCAGTATTTT.

The V call is TRBV27, the J call TRBJ2-7, with 9 bases identical to TRBD1. This CDR3 comprises 15 residues. CDR1 is MNHEY, CDR2 SMNVEV, per germline (reference sequence). V shed 2 bases and J 3 bases; nucleotides not matched to a gene: 5. As DNA, the CDR3 is TGTGCCAGCAGTTTACTCCGGGACAGGGTCTACGAGCAGTACTTC. Translated: CASSLLRDRVYEQYF.

The chain links TRBV7-3 to TRBJ2-1; D gene unclear. The CDR3 consists of 13 residues. Germline V CDR1 and CDR2: SGHTA, FQGTGA. Trimming cost V 0 bases and J 4 bases, with 4 bases left between them. In DNA, the CDR3 is TGTGCCAGCAGCTTAACCTCGTACAATGAGCAGTTCTTC. Protein: CASSLTSYNEQFF.

This clone was seen only a few times. The chain couples TRBV7-9 to TRBJ2-7, with D hard to call. V shed 3 bases and J shed 2 bases, with 11 bases lying between them. In germline, CDR1 is SEHNR, CDR2 FQNEAQ (reference sequence). This CDR3 has 14 amino acids. Written as DNA, the CDR3 is TGTGCCAGCAGCTTTTCGACGGAAGCCTACGAGCAGTACTTC. Translating it yields CASSFSTEAYEQYF.

This clone was recorded a few times. This sequence joins TRBV19 and TRBJ1-6; the D is unclear. The CDR3 loop spans 12 amino acids. From germline, CDR1 is LNHDA and CDR2 SQIVND (reference sequence). Trimming shortened V by 7 bases and J by 14 bases, and 15 bases separated the two germline ends. CDR3 sequence: CASNVVGSTLHF. CDR3 sequence (DNA): TGTGCCAGTAACGTGGTAGGAAGCACCCTCCACTTT.

The chain employs TRBV5-1 and TRBJ2-5; D not certain. Between the trimmed V and J ends, which lost 4 bases and 3 bases, there was a span of 7 bases. This CDR3 has 12 residues. Germline CDR1 SGHRS, CDR2 YFSETQ. The CDR3, as DNA: TGCGCCAGCAGCCCGGAAAAAGAGACCCAGTACTTC. Protein: CASSPEKETQYF.

This chain links TRBV7-2 with TRBJ1-2; D is unresolved. Germline CDR1 SGHTA, CDR2 FQGNSA. The CDR3 spans 13 residues. The V gene lost 1 base and the J gene lost 2 bases, with 5 bases spanning the gap. Written as DNA, the CDR3 is TGTGCCAGCAGCTTAGGGGTCAACTATGGCTACACCTTC. Amino acid sequence: CASSLGVNYGYTF.

The chain employs TRBV7-2 and TRBJ2-1; 9 bases are a match to TRBD2. CDR3 length: 16 residues. Germline V lookup: CDR1 SGHTA, CDR2 FQGNSA. V lost 5 bases and J lost 0; bases outside the gene matches: 5. CDR3 sequence reads: CASSAVSGSSYNEQFF. CDR3 DNA: TGTGCCAGCAGCGCCGTTAGCGGGAGCTCCTACAATGAGCAGTTCTTC. Variable domain in full (rest from reference TRBV7-2 and TRBJ2-1): GAGVSQSPSNKVTEKGKDVELRCDPISGHTALYWYRQSLGQGLEFLIYFQGNSAPDKSGLPSDRFSAERTGGSVSTLTIQRTQQEDSAVYLCASSAVSGSSYNEQFFGPGTRLTVL.